This T cell receptor (beta chain) stems from a study of blood T cells in healthy people across ages. Regarding the study as a whole: Observed TCR beta diversity showed a strong correlation with the percentage of naive T cells as measured by flow cytometry. The recorded TCR beta diversity per million T cells decreased in a roughly linear manner with age.

Together with a sample-barcoded 5' primer, a J-beta primer mix was included in a second PCR lasting about 7 to 11 cycles. A 12-random-nucleotide template-switch adaptor tagged each cDNA molecule. Via MiXCR, TCRdb re-called the 5' RACE reads, giving one row per CDR3 protein. Seen here are approximately 1,700,000 distinct CDR3 sequences, roughly two fifths observed once, and the top ten hold more than 20%. Every sample had a minimum of 6 million PBMCs isolated. A remark on this clonotype: The antigen remains unidentified.

The CDR3 spans 15 residues. Trimming left V 1 base short and J 5 bases short, with 14 bases between. Looked up from germline, CDR1 is KGHSH and CDR2 is LQKENI. This chain links TRBV18 with TRBJ2-5; no reliable D call. The sample consisted of blood. The TCR was taken from a human donor in good health. In DNA, the CDR3 is TGTGCCAGCTCACCACAATCAAATAGCCGGGAGACCCAGTACTTC. The encoded protein is CASSPQSNSRETQYF.